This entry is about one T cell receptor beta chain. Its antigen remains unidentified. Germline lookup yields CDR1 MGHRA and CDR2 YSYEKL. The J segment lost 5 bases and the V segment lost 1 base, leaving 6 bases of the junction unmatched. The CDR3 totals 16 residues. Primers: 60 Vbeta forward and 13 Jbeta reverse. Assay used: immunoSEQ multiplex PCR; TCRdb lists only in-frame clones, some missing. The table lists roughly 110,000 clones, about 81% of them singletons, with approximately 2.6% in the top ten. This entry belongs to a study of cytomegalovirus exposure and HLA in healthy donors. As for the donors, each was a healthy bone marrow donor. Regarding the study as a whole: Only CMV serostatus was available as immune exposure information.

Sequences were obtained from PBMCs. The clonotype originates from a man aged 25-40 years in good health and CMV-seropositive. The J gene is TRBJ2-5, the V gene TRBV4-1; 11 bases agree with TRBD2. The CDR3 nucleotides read TGCGCCAGCAGCCAAGGGGTAGCGGGGGGGCCGGAGACCCAGTACTTC. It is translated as CASSQGVAGGPETQYF.